Listed below are T cell receptor beta chains from one sample, sequenced in a study of shared clonotypes between healthy human individuals. Using immunoSEQ multiplex PCR, the repertoire was profiled, and TCRdb retains in-frame clones only, with some absent. The data contain over 1.5 million clones, about 98% of them singletons. The specimen was naive CD4+ T cells sorted from blood. The receptors here all came from a man younger than 40 in good health. Each CDR3 is given with its conserved first and last residue. The D gene is left open where the match is weak. Expanded clones get a size class; other rows say once, few or many, or leave the size out.

D,V,size,J,DNA,CDR3
-,TRBV28,-,TRBJ2-1,TGTGCCAGCAGGCCGGCAGGGTTGGGGCAGTTCTTC,CASRPAGLGQFF
TRBD1,TRBV18,-,TRBJ1-1,TGTGCCAGCTCATCGAGGACAGGGGCCATGAACACTGAAGCTTTCTTT,CASSSRTGAMNTEAFF
TRBD2,TRBV10-3,-,TRBJ2-7,TGTGCCATCAGTGAGTCTAGCGGGTTGTCCGAGCAGTACTTC,CAISESSGLSEQYF
-,TRBV27,-,TRBJ2-3,TGTGCCAGCAGCCAGGGAGGGGGTAGCCGCGATACGCAGTATTTT,CASSQGGGSRDTQYF
-,TRBV2,-,TRBJ2-1,TGTGCCACGGGGGGCAGGGGGTTTTACAATGAGCAGTTCTTC,CATGGRGFYNEQFF
-,TRBV14,-,TRBJ2-1,TGTGCCAGCAGCCAAGAAGCAGGGGCCTACAATGAGCAGTTCTTC,CASSQEAGAYNEQFF
-,TRBV15,-,TRBJ2-1,TGTGCCACCAGCAAAACGGGCCGCGCCCATGAGCAGTTCTTC,CATSKTGRAHEQFF
-,TRBV7-8,-,TRBJ2-7,TGTGCCAGCAGCACCACCCTGGACCTAGGCGAGCAGTACTTC,CASSTTLDLGEQYF
-,TRBV29-1,once,TRBJ2-7,TGCAGCGCGTTTGGGGACCGAAGCGGTGAGCAGTACTTC,CSAFGDRSGEQYF
-,TRBV6-6,-,TRBJ1-5,TGTGCCAGCAGTTACTCGGGTTGGGGTCAGCCCCAGCATTTT,CASSYSGWGQPQHF
-,TRBV15,once,TRBJ2-7,TGTGCCACCAGCGGGGGCCGGGGAACGGCCTACGAGCAGTACTTC,CATSGGRGTAYEQYF
-,TRBV10-3,-,TRBJ2-7,TGTGCCATCAGTGGATTTGACACGACGGGGATTTACGAGCAGTACTTC,CAISGFDTTGIYEQYF
-,TRBV7-2,-,TRBJ2-7,TGTGCCAGCAGCTTAGGCCTCATCTCCTACGAGCAGTACTTC,CASSLGLISYEQYF
-,TRBV12-2,-,TRBJ1-5,TGTGCAAGTCCCCTAGCCGGGGAAGGGCAGCCCCAGCATTTT,CASPLAGEGQPQHF
TRBD1,TRBV5-1,-,TRBJ1-2,TGCGCCAGCAGCATCGGACAGGGGAACTATGGCTACACCTTC,CASSIGQGNYGYTF
TRBD2,TRBV4-3,once,TRBJ2-7,TGCGCCAGCAGCCAAGCCCATAGCGGGAGTTTTCCCTACGAGCAGTACTTC,CASSQAHSGSFPYEQYF
-,TRBV6-1,-,TRBJ1-2,TGTGCCAGCAGTTTGACCGACAAGAACTATGGCTACACCTTC,CASSLTDKNYGYTF
-,TRBV7-6,-,TRBJ2-2,TGTGCCAGCAGCGTAACCGGGACTCCCTTGGCCGGGGAGCTGTTTTTT,CASSVTGTPLAGELFF
-,TRBV14,-,TRBJ1-2,TGTGCCAGCAGCCATCCCTTCCCGGGCGGCTACACCTTC,CASSHPFPGGYTF
TRBD2,TRBV7-8,-,TRBJ2-3,TGTGCCAGCAGCATACTAGCGACCACAGATACGCAGTATTTT,CASSILATTDTQYF
TRBD2,TRBV10-3,-,TRBJ2-1,TGTGCCATCCAAGCGGGAGAAGGGATGGATGAGCAGTTCTTC,CAIQAGEGMDEQFF
-,TRBV27,-,TRBJ2-1,TGTGCCAGCAGTTACCGGATGAGGGCCAATGAGCAGTTCTTC,CASSYRMRANEQFF
-,TRBV19,-,TRBJ2-7,TGTGCCAGTAGTATTTCGGCAGGACCGTCCTACGAGCAGTACTTC,CASSISAGPSYEQYF
TRBD1,TRBV28,once,TRBJ1-1,TGTGCCAGCAGCCCCCCGGGACAGACCAACCAAGCTTTCTTT,CASSPPGQTNQAFF
TRBD1,TRBV2,-,TRBJ2-7,TGTGCCAGCAGTGGGTCCGGGACAGGCCCCTACGAGCAGTACTTC,CASSGSGTGPYEQYF
-,TRBV10-3,-,TRBJ2-5,TGTGCCATCAGTGCAGGGTTGGAGACCCAGTACTTC,CAISAGLETQYF
-,TRBV6-1,once,TRBJ1-2,TGTGCCAGCAGCGCAAGAGTAGGGTCCTATGGCTACACCTTC,CASSARVGSYGYTF
-,TRBV2,-,TRBJ1-3,TGTGCCAGCAGCCCCAGGGCTAGCTCTGGAAACACCATATATTTT,CASSPRASSGNTIYF
-,TRBV7-2,-,TRBJ2-7,TGTGCCAGCAGCTTAGCAGGTTCGACCTACGAGCAGTACTTC,CASSLAGSTYEQYF
-,TRBV14,-,TRBJ2-2,TGTGCCAGCAGCCACGATCCGAACACCGGGGAGCTGTTTTTT,CASSHDPNTGELFF
TRBD1,TRBV7-9,-,TRBJ1-1,TGTGCCAGCAACCCGGGACAGGGCTCGGGAGCTTTCTTT,CASNPGQGSGAFF
-,TRBV5-1,-,TRBJ2-2,TGCGCCAGCAGCTTAAGGGACAAAGGTCCCGGGGAGCTGTTTTTT,CASSLRDKGPGELFF
-,TRBV7-6,-,TRBJ2-2,TGTGCCAGCAGCTTAGGGGGGACCACCACCGGGGAGCTGTTTTTT,CASSLGGTTTGELFF
TRBD2,TRBV7-6,-,TRBJ2-6,TGTGCCAGCAGCCCATTAGTGGGACTAGCGGGAGCCCCTGGGGCCAACGTCCTGACTTTC,CASSPLVGLAGAPGANVLTF
-,TRBV16,-,TRBJ1-1,TGTGCCAGCAGCCCACGGGTAGGGGGAAACACTGAAGCTTTCTTT,CASSPRVGGNTEAFF
TRBD1,TRBV6-6,-,TRBJ1-1,TGTGCCAGCAGTTACGGACAGGTCGGATCAGCTTTCTTT,CASSYGQVGSAFF
-,TRBV28,-,TRBJ2-7,TGTGCCAGCAGTTTATCGCTGGGTCCCAGCTCCTACGAGCAGTACTTC,CASSLSLGPSSYEQYF
-,TRBV6-1,-,TRBJ2-3,TGTGCCAGCAGTGAGGAGCGTAATACGCAGTATTTT,CASSEERNTQYF
-,TRBV18,once,TRBJ2-1,TGTGCCAGCTCACCAATGGCAGGGGACTACAATGAGCAGTTCTTC,CASSPMAGDYNEQFF
TRBD1,TRBV5-1,-,TRBJ2-6,TGCGCCAGCAGCTTACCAGGGGGCTCTGGGGCCAACGTCCTGACTTTC,CASSLPGGSGANVLTF
-,TRBV5-4,-,TRBJ1-1,TGTGCCAGCAGCCGAGAGGTAGTACGGAACACTGAAGCTTTCTTT,CASSREVVRNTEAFF
TRBD2,TRBV5-6,-,TRBJ2-1,TGTGCCAGCAGGTTAGCGGGAGGCACCATCATCAATGAGCAGTTCTTC,CASRLAGGTIINEQFF
TRBD2,TRBV7-2,few,TRBJ2-2,TGTGCCAGCAGCTTAGGTAGCGGGAGTTTCACCGGGGAGCTGTTTTTT,CASSLGSGSFTGELFF
-,TRBV15,-,TRBJ1-5,TGTGCCACCAGCAGAGACATTGACAGTTATAGCAATCAGCCCCAGCATTTT,CATSRDIDSYSNQPQHF
-,TRBV6-1,once,TRBJ2-4,TGTGCCAGCACCCCACCCCCACACCTGGGGGACATTCAGTACTTC,CASTPPPHLGDIQYF
-,TRBV18,few,TRBJ2-2,TGTGCCAGCTCACCACCGGGGTCTAGCACCGGGGAGCTGTTTTTT,CASSPPGSSTGELFF
-,TRBV5-5,-,TRBJ2-7,TGTGCCAGCAGCTTAGGGCTTTGGACGGAGCAGTACTTC,CASSLGLWTEQYF
-,TRBV19,-,TRBJ1-5,TGTGCCAGTAAGGGCCCCGTAGGGCAGCCCCAGCATTTT,CASKGPVGQPQHF
-,TRBV27,-,TRBJ1-1,TGTGCCAGCAGTTCACAGGGTAGGCACACTGAAGCTTTCTTT,CASSSQGRHTEAFF
-,TRBV5-6,-,TRBJ2-7,TGTGCCAGCAGCTTGACGGGACTAGGAAGGGGGCCCTCCTACGAGCAGTACTTC,CASSLTGLGRGPSYEQYF
TRBD1,TRBV28,-,TRBJ1-1,TGTGCCAGCAGTTCCCAGGGGGCCAACCTCTTTGCTTTCTTT,CASSSQGANLFAFF
-,TRBV7-9,-,TRBJ2-7,TGTGCCAGCAGCTTAAGGAATACGGGGTCCCACGAGCAGTACTTC,CASSLRNTGSHEQYF
TRBD1,TRBV9,-,TRBJ2-2,TGTGCCAGCAGCGCGGGACAGCTCACCGGGGAGCTGTTTTTT,CASSAGQLTGELFF
TRBD1,TRBV7-9,-,TRBJ1-5,TGTGCCAGCAGCTTATTTGCTGGGACAGGGAATCAGCCCCAGCATTTT,CASSLFAGTGNQPQHF
-,TRBV5-1,-,TRBJ1-1,TGCGCCAGCAGCTTCCAGGGGTCGGAGACTGAAGCTTTCTTT,CASSFQGSETEAFF
-,TRBV15,-,TRBJ2-4,TGTGCCACCAGCAGAGCGGGGTATGACATTCAGTACTTC,CATSRAGYDIQYF
TRBD1,TRBV11-1,-,TRBJ1-1,TGTGCCAGCAGCTCAATATGGGCGGGGGACAGGGAGGATGAAGCTTTCTTT,CASSSIWAGDREDEAFF
TRBD2,TRBV7-9,-,TRBJ2-5,TGTGCCAGCAGCTCCATGGGAGGGGAGGAGACCCAGTACTTC,CASSSMGGEETQYF
-,TRBV18,-,TRBJ2-1,TGTGCCAGCTCGCAAAGGAGCGGATCCTACAATGAGCAGTTCTTC,CASSQRSGSYNEQFF